The clone carrying this TCR beta chain was detected only once. Its antigen is unidentified. The data are from a study of shared clonotypes between healthy human individuals. Study-wide findings and caveats: The small donor group covered limited genetic and exposure diversity.

This CDR3 contains 13 residues. Germline CDR1 and CDR2: LGHNT and FRNRAP. Deletions cut 7 bases from V and 1 base from J, with 9 bases between. The protocol was immunoSEQ multiplex PCR, while the TCRdb copy is restricted to in-frame clones and leaves out a portion. The table has some 690,000 clones, 90% seen once. The chain joins TRBV12-5 to TRBJ2-3, with a possible D match to TRBD2 (5 bases). This sequence originates from a man aged 18 to 29 in good health. Some clones in this sample may be carry-over from other donors' samples. Sequences were obtained from memory CD8+ T cells from PBMCs. Subset meaning: CD45RO+ cells pooled with CCR7-negative TemRA cells. This chain's CDR3 is CASADSGTDTQYF. CDR3 DNA: TGTGCTAGTGCCGATAGCGGCACAGATACGCAGTATTTT.